This TCR beta chain appears in the sequencing data of a study of blood T cell repertoires in COVID-19. CDR1 is MNHEY and CDR2 is SMNVEV in the germline V gene (reference sequence). The CDR3 loop spans 15 amino acids. Trimming took off 4 bases at V and 0 bases at J, with 13 bases between the two ends. Data came from immunoSEQ multiplex PCR; TCRdb stores just in-frame clones and leaves some out. Among over 150,000 clones listed, roughly 89% were seen once. The sequence came from a woman aged 18-29 years who had recovered from COVID-19. This chain joins TRBV27 and TRBJ2-7; weak D call: TRBD1 (6 bases). Sequencing was done on a sample of peripheral blood. This CDR3 reads CASSSSGHSSYEQYV. As DNA, the CDR3 is TGTGCCAGCAGTTCCTCGGGACACAGCTCCTACGAGCAGTACGTC.